The clone carrying this T cell receptor beta chain was detected a few times. The data were taken from a study of beta chain features in type 1 diabetes. Since all of the isolated RNA was reverse transcribed, expressed TCRB transcripts were what got sequenced. Around 3.57 million reads was the average for naive, central memory and regulatory T cell samples. Profiling relied on immunoSEQ multiplex PCR, and the TCRdb table lists in-frame clones only, not all of them. The sample yields about 330,000 clones, roughly 11% seen once. The germline V gene has CDR1 SGHDT and CDR2 YYEEEE. The CDR3 is 16 residues long. Trimming removed 0 bases from V and 0 bases from J, with 10 bases in between.

The chain combines TRBV5-6 with TRBJ2-1; D remains unclear. This receptor was obtained from a woman in her twenties or thirties in good health. Sequencing used naive CD4+ T cells from blood. CDR3 coding DNA: TGTGCCAGCAGCTTGGCCCACTCCAACTCCTACAATGAGCAGTTCTTC. Encoded protein: CASSLAHSNSYNEQFF.